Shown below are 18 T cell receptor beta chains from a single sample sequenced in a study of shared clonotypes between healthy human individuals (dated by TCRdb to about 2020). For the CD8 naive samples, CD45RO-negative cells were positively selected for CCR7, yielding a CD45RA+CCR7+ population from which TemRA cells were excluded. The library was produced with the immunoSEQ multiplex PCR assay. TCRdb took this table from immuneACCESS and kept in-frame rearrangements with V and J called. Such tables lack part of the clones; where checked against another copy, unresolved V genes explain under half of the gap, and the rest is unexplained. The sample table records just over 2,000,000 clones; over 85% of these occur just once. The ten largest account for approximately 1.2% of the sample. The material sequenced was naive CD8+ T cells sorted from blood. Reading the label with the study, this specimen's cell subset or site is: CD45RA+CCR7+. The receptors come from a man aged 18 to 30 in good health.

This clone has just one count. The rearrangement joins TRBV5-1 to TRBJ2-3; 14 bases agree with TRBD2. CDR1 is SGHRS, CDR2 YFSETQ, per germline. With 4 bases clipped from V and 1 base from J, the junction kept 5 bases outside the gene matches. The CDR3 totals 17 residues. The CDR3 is CASSKGLAGEGTDTQYF. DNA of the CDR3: TGCGCCAGCAGCAAGGGACTAGCGGGAGAAGGCACAGATACGCAGTATTTT. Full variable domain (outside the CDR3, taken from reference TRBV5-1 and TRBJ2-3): KAGVTQTPRYLIKTRGQQVTLSCSPISGHRSVSWYQQTPGQGLQFLFEYFSETQRNKGNFPGRFSGRQFSNSRSEMNVSTLELGDSALYLCASSKGLAGEGTDTQYFGPGTRLTVL.

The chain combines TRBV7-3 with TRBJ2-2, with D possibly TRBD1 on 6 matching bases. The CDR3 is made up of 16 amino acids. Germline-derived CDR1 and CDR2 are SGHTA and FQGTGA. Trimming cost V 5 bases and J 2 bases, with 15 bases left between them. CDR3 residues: CASSPLPGVNTGELFF. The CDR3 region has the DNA TGTGCCAGCAGCCCCCTCCCAGGGGTCAACACCGGGGAGCTGTTTTTT.

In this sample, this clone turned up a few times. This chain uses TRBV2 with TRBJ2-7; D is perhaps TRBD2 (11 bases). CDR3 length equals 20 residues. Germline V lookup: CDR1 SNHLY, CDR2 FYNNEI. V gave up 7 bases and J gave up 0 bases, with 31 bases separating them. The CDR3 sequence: CASNGPPGQGTSGGSYEQYF. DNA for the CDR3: TGTGCCAGCAATGGGCCGCCGGGACAGGGGACTAGCGGAGGCTCCTACGAGCAGTACTTC.

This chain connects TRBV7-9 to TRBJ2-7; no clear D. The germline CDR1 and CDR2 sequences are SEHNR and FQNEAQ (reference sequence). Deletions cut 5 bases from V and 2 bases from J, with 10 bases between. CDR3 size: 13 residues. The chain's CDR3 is CASSRVSAYEQYF. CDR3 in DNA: TGTGCCAGCAGCCGAGTCTCGGCCTACGAGCAGTACTTC.

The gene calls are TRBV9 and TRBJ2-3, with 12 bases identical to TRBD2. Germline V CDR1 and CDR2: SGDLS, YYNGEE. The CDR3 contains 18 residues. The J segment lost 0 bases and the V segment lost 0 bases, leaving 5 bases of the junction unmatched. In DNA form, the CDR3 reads TGTGCCAGCAGCGTAGCAACTAGCGGGGGGTTTAGCACAGATACGCAGTATTTT. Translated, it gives CASSVATSGGFSTDTQYF.

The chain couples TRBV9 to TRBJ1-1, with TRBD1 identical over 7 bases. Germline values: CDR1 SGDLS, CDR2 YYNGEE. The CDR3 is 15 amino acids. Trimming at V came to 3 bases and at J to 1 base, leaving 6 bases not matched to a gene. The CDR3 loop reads CASSGGDRANTEAFF. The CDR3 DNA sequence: TGTGCCAGCAGCGGGGGAGACAGGGCGAACACTGAAGCTTTCTTT.

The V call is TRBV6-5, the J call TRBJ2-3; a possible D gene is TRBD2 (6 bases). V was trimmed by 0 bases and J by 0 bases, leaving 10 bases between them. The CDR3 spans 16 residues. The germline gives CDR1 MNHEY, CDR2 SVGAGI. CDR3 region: CASSYSTSLSTDTQYF. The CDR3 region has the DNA TGTGCCAGCAGTTACTCCACTAGCCTTAGCACAGATACGCAGTATTTT.

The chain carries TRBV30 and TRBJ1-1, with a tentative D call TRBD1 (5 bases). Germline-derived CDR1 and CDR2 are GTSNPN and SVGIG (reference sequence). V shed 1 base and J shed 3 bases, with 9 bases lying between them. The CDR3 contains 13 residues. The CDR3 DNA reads TGTGCCTGGAGTGGCGACAGAGACACTGAAGCTTTCTTT. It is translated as CAWSGDRDTEAFF.

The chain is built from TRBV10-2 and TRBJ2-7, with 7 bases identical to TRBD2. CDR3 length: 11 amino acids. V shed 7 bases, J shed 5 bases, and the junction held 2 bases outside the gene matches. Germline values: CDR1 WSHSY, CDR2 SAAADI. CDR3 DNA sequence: TGCGCCAGCATGGGGGGGAACGAGCAGTACTTC. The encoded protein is CASMGGNEQYF.

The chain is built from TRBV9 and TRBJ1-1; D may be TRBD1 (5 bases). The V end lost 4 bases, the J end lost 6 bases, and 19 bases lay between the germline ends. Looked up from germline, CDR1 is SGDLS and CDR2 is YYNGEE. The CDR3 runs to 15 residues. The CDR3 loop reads CASSPLGGVEPEAFF. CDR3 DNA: TGTGCCAGCAGCCCTCTGGGGGGGGTAGAGCCTGAAGCTTTCTTT.

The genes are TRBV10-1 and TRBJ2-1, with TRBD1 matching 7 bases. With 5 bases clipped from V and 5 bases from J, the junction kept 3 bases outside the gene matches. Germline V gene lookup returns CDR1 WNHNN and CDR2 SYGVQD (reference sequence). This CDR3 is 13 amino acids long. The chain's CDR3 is CASSRDSDNEQFF. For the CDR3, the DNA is TGCGCCAGCAGTAGGGACAGTGACAATGAGCAGTTCTTC.

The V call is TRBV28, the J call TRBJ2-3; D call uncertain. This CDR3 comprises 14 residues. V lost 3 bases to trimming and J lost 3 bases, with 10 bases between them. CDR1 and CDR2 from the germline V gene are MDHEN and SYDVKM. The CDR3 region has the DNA TGTGCCAGCAGTTTCCCAGGTCTAACAGATACGCAGTATTTT. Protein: CASSFPGLTDTQYF.

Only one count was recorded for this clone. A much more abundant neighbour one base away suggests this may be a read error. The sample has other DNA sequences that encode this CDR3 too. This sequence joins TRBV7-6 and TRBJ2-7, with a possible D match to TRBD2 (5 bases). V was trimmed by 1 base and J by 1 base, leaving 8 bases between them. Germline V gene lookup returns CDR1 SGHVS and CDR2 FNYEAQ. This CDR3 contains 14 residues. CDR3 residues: CASSLVGESYEQYF. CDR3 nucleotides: TGTGCCAGCAGCTTAGTCGGGGAATCCTACGAGCAGTACTTC.

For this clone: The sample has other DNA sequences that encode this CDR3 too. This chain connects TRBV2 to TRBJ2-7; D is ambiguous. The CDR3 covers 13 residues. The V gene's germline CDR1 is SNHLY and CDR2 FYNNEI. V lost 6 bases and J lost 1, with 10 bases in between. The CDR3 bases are TGTGCCAGCAGGCCTGACGGGTCCTACGAGCAGTACTTC. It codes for CASRPDGSYEQYF.

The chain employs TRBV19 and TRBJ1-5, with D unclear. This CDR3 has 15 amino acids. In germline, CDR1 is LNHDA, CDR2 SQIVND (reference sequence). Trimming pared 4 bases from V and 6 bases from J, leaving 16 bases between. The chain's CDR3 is CASSTWAARGQPQHF. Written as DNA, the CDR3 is TGTGCCAGTAGTACATGGGCAGCGCGGGGTCAGCCCCAGCATTTT.

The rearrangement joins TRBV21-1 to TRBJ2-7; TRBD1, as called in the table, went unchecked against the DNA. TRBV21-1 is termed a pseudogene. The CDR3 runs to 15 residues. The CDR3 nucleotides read TGTGCCAGTCCTAAACCGGGACAGGGTGGCAACGAGCAGTACTTC. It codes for CASPKPGQGGNEQYF.

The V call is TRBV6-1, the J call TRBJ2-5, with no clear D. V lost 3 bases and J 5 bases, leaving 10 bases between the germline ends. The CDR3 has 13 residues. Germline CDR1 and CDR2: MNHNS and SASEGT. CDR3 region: CASSEAPLETQYF. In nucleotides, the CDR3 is TGTGCCAGCAGTGAGGCTCCCTTGGAGACCCAGTACTTC.

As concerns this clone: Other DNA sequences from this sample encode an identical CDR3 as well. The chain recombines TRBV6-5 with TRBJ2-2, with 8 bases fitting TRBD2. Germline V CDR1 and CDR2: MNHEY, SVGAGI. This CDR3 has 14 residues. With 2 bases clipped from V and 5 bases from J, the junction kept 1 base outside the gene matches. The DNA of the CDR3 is TGTGCCAGCAGTTACCGGGAGGGTACCGGGGAGCTGTTTTTT. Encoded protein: CASSYREGTGELFF.